This passage covers 11 T cell receptor beta chains from one sample sequenced in a study of T cell changes during pregnancy in multiple sclerosis. Assay: immunoSEQ multiplex PCR; the TCRdb copy retains only in-frame clones and omits some. The data contain fewer than 40,000 clones, about nine tenths of them singletons. This material consisted of CD8+ T cells from peripheral blood mononuclear cells, taken before pregnancy. The receptors derive from a female donor with multiple sclerosis, enrolled in a pregnancy study.

The chain combines TRBV7-9 with TRBJ1-1; no definite D call. V lost 5 bases to trimming and J lost 3 bases, with 10 bases between them. The CDR3 length is 13 residues. Germline V lookup: CDR1 SEHNR, CDR2 FQNEAQ (reference sequence). The CDR3 here is CASSGEVDTEAFF. The CDR3 DNA reads as TGTGCCAGCAGCGGGGAGGTGGACACTGAAGCTTTCTTT. Drawing the rest from reference TRBV7-9 and TRBJ1-1, the complete variable domain is DTGVSQNPRHKITKRGQNVTFRCDPISEHNRLYWYRQTLGQGPEFLTYFQNEAQLEKSRLLSDRFSAERPKGSFSTLEIQRTEQGDSAMYLCASSGEVDTEAFFGQGTRLTVV.

V is TRBV5-6 and J is TRBJ1-2; 7 nucleotides align to TRBD1. V lost 1 base and J lost 8; bases outside the gene matches: 11. There are 15 residues in the CDR3. Germline V CDR1 and CDR2: SGHDT, YYEEEE. The CDR3 reads CASSLRKEGAIGYTF. The CDR3 nucleotides read TGTGCCAGCAGCTTGAGGAAGGAGGGGGCCATCGGCTACACCTTC.

This chain uses TRBV19 with TRBJ1-2; the D is unclear. Germline V gene data show CDR1 as LNHDA and CDR2 as SQIVND (reference sequence). The CDR3 loop spans 17 amino acids. Trimming pared 7 bases from V and 1 base from J, leaving 22 bases between. DNA of the CDR3: TGTGCCAGTAAAGGTGTGGGCAGCCCCGATATTAACTATGGCTACACCTTC. This encodes CASKGVGSPDINYGYTF.

V usage is TRBV6-5 and J usage is TRBJ1-5; D remains unclear. V gave up 1 base and J gave up 4 bases, with 8 bases separating them. The CDR3 has 14 residues. The V gene's germline CDR1 is MNHEY and CDR2 SVGAGI. This chain's CDR3 is CASSYYPGNQPQHF. Written as DNA, the CDR3 is TGTGCCAGCAGTTACTATCCCGGTAATCAGCCCCAGCATTTT.

This clone was found a few times. V and J are TRBV30 and TRBJ2-7, with D perhaps TRBD1 (5 bases). This CDR3 is 13 amino acids long. CDR1 and CDR2 (germline): GTSNPN, SVGIG (reference sequence). V was pared by 1 base and J by 3 bases, with 10 bases between. CDR3 sequence: CAWSEHRRYEQYF. As DNA, the CDR3 is TGTGCCTGGAGTGAACACAGGCGCTACGAGCAGTACTTC.

V gene TRBV7-9 combines with J gene TRBJ2-7; 7 bases are shared with TRBD2. The CDR3 runs 14 residues. Per the germline V gene, CDR1 is SEHNR and CDR2 is FQNEAQ (reference sequence). Trimming at V came to 5 bases and at J to 3 bases, leaving 7 bases not matched to a gene. The CDR3 sequence: CASSASGSYYEQYF. The CDR3 nucleotides read TGTGCCAGCAGCGCTAGCGGATCCTACTACGAGCAGTACTTC. Full variable domain (remainder filled in from reference TRBV7-9 and TRBJ2-7): DTGVSQNPRHKITKRGQNVTFRCDPISEHNRLYWYRQTLGQGPEFLTYFQNEAQLEKSRLLSDRFSAERPKGSFSTLEIQRTEQGDSAMYLCASSASGSYYEQYFGPGTRLTVT.

The chain links TRBV27 to TRBJ1-5; possible D gene TRBD1, 6 bases. The CDR3 contains 14 residues. V was pared by 2 bases and J by 6 bases, with 11 bases between. CDR1 is MNHEY and CDR2 is SMNVEV in the germline V gene (reference sequence). CDR3 sequence: CASSLSRGVQPQHF. The DNA of the CDR3 is TGTGCCAGCAGTTTAAGCAGGGGCGTTCAGCCCCAGCATTTT.

The chain couples TRBV7-7 to TRBJ2-3; 7 nucleotides agree with TRBD2. Germline V gene sequence: CDR1 SSHAT, CDR2 FNYEAQ (reference sequence). The CDR3 spans 15 residues. The J segment lost 2 bases and the V segment lost 5 bases, leaving 7 bases of the junction unmatched. CDR3 nucleotide sequence: TGTGCCAGCAGCCCCACTAGCGCGCTCACAGATACGCAGTATTTT. This translates into CASSPTSALTDTQYF.

The CDR3 region is CASSPFPGQIVSGANVLTF. CDR3 sequence (DNA): TGTGCCAGCAGCCCCTTTCCGGGACAAATCGTCTCTGGGGCCAACGTCCTGACTTTC. The rearrangement uses TRBV9 and TRBJ2-6; D is perhaps TRBD1 (6 bases). The CDR3 spans 19 residues. CDR1 is SGDLS, CDR2 YYNGEE, per germline. Trimming took off 4 bases at V and 0 bases at J, with 20 bases between the two ends.

V is TRBV5-8 and J is TRBJ2-2; 9 nucleotides align to TRBD2. CDR1 and CDR2 from the germline V gene are SGHTS and YDEGEE. The CDR3 spans 15 residues. With V trimmed by 4 bases and J by 2 bases, 3 bases remained unmatched. The CDR3 DNA is TGTGCCAGCAGCAGACTAGCGGTAAACACCGGGGAGCTGTTTTTT. It codes for CASSRLAVNTGELFF.

V is TRBV9 and J is TRBJ2-5; the match to TRBD2 covers 8 bases. This CDR3 has 16 residues. J gave up 2 bases and V 2 bases, and 8 bases lay outside the gene matches. In germline, CDR1 is SGDLS, CDR2 YYNGEE. The CDR3 region is CASSVSSGTLQETQYF. The CDR3 DNA follows: TGTGCCAGCAGCGTTAGTAGCGGGACCCTACAAGAGACCCAGTACTTC.